These 2 T cell receptor beta chains were all obtained from the same sample, sequenced in a study of blood T cell repertoires in COVID-19. Sequenced by immunoSEQ multiplex PCR; TCRdb stores in-frame clones only, minus some. Here the sample spans over 100,000 clones, approximately 78% being singletons. Sequenced input: peripheral blood. The receptors were gathered from a man in his sixties with active or convalescent COVID-19.

The V gene is TRBV6-5, the J gene TRBJ1-5, with no clear D. The V end lost 7 bases, the J end lost 4 bases, and 14 bases lay between the germline ends. CDR1 and CDR2 (germline): MNHEY, SVGAGI. The CDR3 has 14 residues. The CDR3 reads CASNPNSSNQPQHF. The CDR3 bases are TGTGCCAGCAACCCCAACAGCTCTAATCAGCCCCAGCATTTT.

The rearrangement links TRBV7-6 to TRBJ2-3, with D possibly TRBD2 on 6 matching bases. This CDR3 spans 15 amino acids. CDR1 and CDR2 (germline): SGHVS, FNYEAQ. The V and J ends lost 4 bases and 0 bases respectively, with 11 bases between them. The CDR3 DNA sequence: TGTGCCAGCAGCTCCTCCGGGAGTAGCACAGATACGCAGTATTTT. Its protein is CASSSSGSSTDTQYF.